The 28 T cell receptor beta chains given below trace back to one sample, sequenced in a study of vaccination effects on CD4 cells after COVID-19 (dated by TCRdb to between 2022 and 2023). In the ViraFEST assay, PBMC were stimulated with viral peptide pools, and antigen-specific CD4+ T cell clonotypes were then identified by expansion using TCR sequencing. After roughly 11 days of culture, CD4+ T cells were isolated with the EasySep CD4+ T cell isolation kit. Negative nucleocapsid antibody results before and after vaccination confirmed that the healthy vaccine recipients had no prior SARS-CoV-2 infection. These receptors have no identified antigens. Libraries were prepared through the immunoSEQ multiplex PCR assay. What TCRdb holds here is the immuneACCESS table cut down to in-frame rearrangements. Part of the clones is not present; checked against another copy, under half of the missing clones reflect an unresolved V gene, and the others are unexplained. The table for this sample lists about 71,000 clones; around 80% of them were counted only once. The top ten clones comprise over 9% of the sample.

Specimen: CD4+ T cells from PBMCs cultured with SARS-CoV-2 spike peptides, collected before COVID-19 vaccination. The cell subset or site tag for this specimen amounts to: SARS-CoV-2 spike overlapping peptide pool stimulation. Every receptor here comes from a human donor who received a COVID-19 vaccine.

The chain joins TRBV18 to TRBJ1-5, with D perhaps TRBD1 (6 bases). In germline, CDR1 is KGHSH, CDR2 LQKENI. This CDR3 has 16 residues. V was clipped by 0 bases and J by 8 bases, with 17 bases between them. The CDR3: CASSPPGGGGKKPQHF. The CDR3 DNA is TGTGCCAGCTCACCACCGGGAGGAGGGGGGAAGAAGCCCCAGCATTTT.

The chain joins TRBV18 to TRBJ2-5; D call uncertain. Germline CDR1 reads KGHSH; CDR2 reads LQKENI. The V gene lost 8 bases and the J gene lost 5 bases, with 15 bases spanning the gap. The CDR3 consists of 13 residues. In DNA form, the CDR3 reads TGTGCCAGCCGTGACCGGGCGGCGGAGACCCAGTACTTC. It translates to CASRDRAAETQYF.

This clone was detected once. The rearrangement links TRBV24-1 to TRBJ2-5; D might be TRBD1 or TRBD2, each matching 7 bases. The V and J ends lost 7 bases and 3 bases respectively, with 17 bases between them. The germline V gene encodes CDR1 KGHDR and CDR2 SFDVKD. The CDR3 totals 15 residues. CDR3: CATRAGGAGEETQYF. The CDR3 coding sequence is TGTGCCACCAGAGCAGGGGGGGCGGGGGAAGAGACCCAGTACTTC.

V is TRBV5-1 and J is TRBJ2-2; 9 bases map to TRBD2. V lost 5 bases and J lost 3; bases outside the gene matches: 5. CDR1 is SGHRS and CDR2 is YFSETQ in the germline V gene. The CDR3 is 15 amino acids. The CDR3 spells CASSNRLADTGELFF. CDR3 coding DNA: TGCGCCAGCAGTAATAGACTAGCGGACACCGGGGAGCTGTTTTTT.

This chain joins TRBV28 and TRBJ1-4, with unresolved D. The CDR3 extends over 15 amino acids. Trimming left V 5 bases short and J 4 bases short, with 14 bases between. Germline CDR1 is MDHEN and CDR2 is SYDVKM. This chain's CDR3 is CASSPARSINEKLFF. As DNA, the CDR3 is TGTGCCAGCAGTCCGGCTAGGAGCATTAATGAAAAACTGTTTTTT.

This chain uses TRBV5-6 with TRBJ1-6; 11 bases are a match to TRBD1. Trimming cost V 3 bases and J 8 bases; bases outside gene matches: 7. The CDR3 contains 16 residues. Germline CDR1 is SGHDT and CDR2 is YYEEEE. CDR3 coding DNA: TGTGCCAGCAGCTCCCGGACAGGGGGCGGTGATTCACCCCTCCACTTT. Protein: CASSSRTGGGDSPLHF.

The rearrangement uses TRBV14 and TRBJ1-3, with unresolved D. Trimming removed 4 bases at V and 0 bases at J, with 13 bases between. The germline gives CDR1 SGHDN, CDR2 FVKESK. The CDR3 length is 16 residues. The CDR3 is CASSLLFQSSGNTIYF. Here the CDR3 DNA reads TGTGCCAGCAGCCTCCTCTTCCAATCCTCTGGAAACACCATATATTTT.

This clone was found once. This sequence joins TRBV11-3 and TRBJ2-3; D may be TRBD2 (5 bases). The CDR3 runs to 15 residues. CDR1 and CDR2 (germline): SGHNT, YENEEA. V was trimmed by 7 bases and J by 3 bases, leaving 17 bases between them. CDR3 sequence (DNA): TGTGCCAGCAACGCGGGTATAGTTATAACAGATACGCAGTATTTT. Translated: CASNAGIVITDTQYF.

The CDR3 spells CASSRDRGSDTQYF. CDR3 coding DNA: TGTGCCAGCAGCCGGGACAGGGGGTCAGATACGCAGTATTTT. V and J are TRBV7-2 and TRBJ2-3; 11 nucleotides agree with TRBD1. Germline V gene lookup returns CDR1 SGHTA and CDR2 FQGNSA. V gave up 5 bases and J gave up 4 bases; unmatched junction bases: 2. CDR3 size: 14 residues. The complete variable domain, with remaining parts taken from reference TRBV7-2 and TRBJ2-3, reads GAGVSQSPSNKVTEKGKDVELRCDPISGHTALYWYRQSLGQGLEFLIYFQGNSAPDKSGLPSDRFSAERTGGSVSTLTIQRTQQEDSAVYLCASSRDRGSDTQYFGPGTRLTVL.

This clone was observed a handful of times. The V and J genes are TRBV12-3 or TRBV12-4 and TRBJ1-6, with D possibly matching TRBD1 (5 bases). This CDR3 has 13 amino acids. V lost 6 bases to trimming and J lost 8 bases, with 11 bases between them. The CDR3 nucleotides read TGTGCCAGCAGCGGACACCTCGATTCACCCCTCCACTTT. It codes for CASSGHLDSPLHF.

The chain couples TRBV6-5 to TRBJ1-3; D gene unclear. The germline V gene has CDR1 MNHEY and CDR2 SVGAGI. Trimming left V 0 bases short and J 2 bases short, with 5 bases between. The CDR3 consists of 14 residues. The CDR3 reads CASSYSQTGNTIYF. CDR3 DNA sequence: TGTGCCAGCAGTTACTCTCAGACTGGAAACACCATATATTTT.

This chain uses TRBV6-6 with TRBJ2-7, with TRBD2 as a possible D gene (5 bases). V shed 0 bases and J shed 4 bases, with 10 bases lying between them. This CDR3 spans 14 amino acids. CDR1 and CDR2 (germline): MNHNY, SVGAGI (reference sequence). In DNA, the CDR3 is TGTGCCAGCAGTTACTCCGGGGTGAGTTACGAGCAGTACGTC. Residues: CASSYSGVSYEQYV.

The chain links TRBV6-5 to TRBJ1-3; 10 nucleotides align to TRBD1. Looked up from germline, CDR1 is MNHEY and CDR2 is SVGAGI. The CDR3 extends over 16 amino acids. The J segment lost 0 bases and the V segment lost 2 bases, leaving 1 base of the junction unmatched. Written as DNA, the CDR3 is TGTGCCAGCAGTTACGACAGGGGGCTCTCTGGAAACACCATATATTTT. Translation: CASSYDRGLSGNTIYF.

This chain joins TRBV28 and TRBJ1-2, with no clear D. Trimming removed 5 bases from V and 8 bases from J, with 18 bases in between. This CDR3 contains 14 residues. Germline loops: CDR1 MDHEN, CDR2 SYDVKM. The CDR3 coding sequence is TGTGCCAGCAGTACGAAACCCTCTTTCTGGGGCTACACCTTC. This translates into CASSTKPSFWGYTF.

The V and J genes are TRBV5-1 and TRBJ2-3; 13 bases align to TRBD2. The CDR3 has 15 amino acids. Germline trimming cut 4 bases from V and 4 bases from J; bases unmatched to any gene: 3. The V gene's germline CDR1 is SGHRS and CDR2 YFSETQ. CDR3 amino acids: CASSPGLAGADTQYF. The CDR3 DNA reads as TGCGCCAGCAGCCCCGGACTAGCGGGGGCAGATACGCAGTATTTT.

This chain joins TRBV7-8 and TRBJ2-4; D may match TRBD1 or TRBD2 (5 bases each). V gave up 5 bases and J gave up 16 bases, with 21 bases separating them. This CDR3 is built from 13 residues. CDR1 and CDR2 (germline): SGHVS, FQNEAQ. The CDR3 DNA follows: TGTGCCAGCAGCCTCACCCGGGACCTCCCGTTTTACTTC. Its protein product is CASSLTRDLPFYF.

This chain links TRBV12-3 or TRBV12-4 with TRBJ1-2; D remains unclear. Trimming took off 0 bases at V and 2 bases at J, with 1 base between the two ends. This CDR3 comprises 12 residues. The DNA for the CDR3 is TGTGCCAGCAGTTTAGCCAACTATGGCTACACCTTC. This translates into CASSLANYGYTF.

This clone was observed a few times. This rearrangement joins TRBV12-5 to TRBJ2-2, with D unresolved. The CDR3 loop spans 18 amino acids. Germline V gene sequence: CDR1 LGHNT, CDR2 FRNRAP. The V and J ends lost 5 bases and 0 bases respectively, with 19 bases between them. The chain's CDR3 is CASGPTPDGVANTGELFF. The CDR3 nucleotides are TGTGCTAGTGGTCCAACCCCGGACGGAGTCGCGAACACCGGGGAGCTGTTTTTT.

The chain combines TRBV14 with TRBJ2-3, with TRBD1 identical over 8 bases. The CDR3 length is 16 residues. With V trimmed by 7 bases and J by 2 bases, 11 bases remained unmatched. The germline V gene encodes CDR1 SGHDN and CDR2 FVKESK. The CDR3 DNA reads as TGTGCCAGCACCTCAACAGGGGGTTCTGCCACAGATACGCAGTATTTT. Protein product: CASTSTGGSATDTQYF.

The chain links TRBV21-1 to TRBJ2-7; the D call of TRBD2 is as the table states it, not checked on the DNA. TRBV21-1 is labeled a pseudogene. This CDR3 region has 10 residues. CDR3 sequence (DNA): TGTGCCAGCAGCAAGCGGGAGCAGTACGTC. Its protein is CASSKREQYV.

This chain links TRBV4-3 with TRBJ1-5, with 7 bases that match TRBD1. CDR3 length equals 16 residues. From germline, CDR1 is LGHNA and CDR2 YSLEER. V shed 0 bases, J shed 2 bases, and the junction held 4 bases outside the gene matches. CDR3 sequence (DNA): TGCGCCAGCAGCCAAGAACACAGGGGTCGCAATCAGCCCCAGCATTTT. It specifies CASSQEHRGRNQPQHF.

CDR3 loop: CASSDPTRSSGNTIYF. CDR3 coding DNA: TGTGCCAGCAGTGATCCTACACGGAGCTCTGGAAACACCATATATTTT. The chain couples TRBV2 to TRBJ1-3, with D unresolved. CDR1 SNHLY and CDR2 FYNNEI come from the germline V gene. Trimming pared 3 bases from V and 0 bases from J, leaving 12 bases between. The CDR3 length is 16 residues. Together with reference TRBV2 and TRBJ1-3, the CDR3 gives the full variable domain: EPEVTQTPSHQVTQMGQEVILRCVPISNHLYFYWYRQILGQKVEFLVSFYNNEISEKSEIFDDQFSVERPDGSNFTLKIRSTKLEDSAMYFCASSDPTRSSGNTIYFGEGSWLTVV.

The genes are TRBV5-1 and TRBJ1-2; maybe TRBD1 (6 bases). CDR1 and CDR2 (germline): SGHRS, YFSETQ. With 2 bases removed from V and 0 bases from J, the gap between germline ends came to 14 bases. CDR3 length equals 16 residues. The CDR3 DNA is TGCGCCAGCAGCTTCCAAGCCGGGACATCTAACTATGGCTACACCTTC. Protein: CASSFQAGTSNYGYTF.

The V and J genes are TRBV7-2 and TRBJ1-1, with 7 bases aligning to TRBD1. The V gene's germline CDR1 is SGHTA and CDR2 FQGNSA. V was pared by 4 bases and J by 1 base, with 9 bases of the junction left unmatched. This CDR3 comprises 16 residues. In DNA form, the CDR3 reads TGTGCCAGCAGCTCACTCTGGACAGGAAAGAACACTGAAGCTTTCTTT. It encodes CASSSLWTGKNTEAFF.

The chain recombines TRBV5-8 with TRBJ2-5, with D perhaps matching TRBD1 or TRBD2 (6 bases each). The V gene's germline CDR1 is SGHTS and CDR2 YDEGEE. Between the trimmed V and J ends, which lost 4 bases and 2 bases, there was a span of 18 bases. This CDR3 contains 16 residues. CDR3 amino acids: CASSLRGAVGQETQYF. Written as DNA, the CDR3 is TGTGCCAGCAGCCTGAGGGGGGCGGTTGGACAAGAGACCCAGTACTTC. Drawing the rest from reference TRBV5-8 and TRBJ2-5, the complete variable domain is EAGVTQSPTHLIKTRGQQATLRCSPISGHTSVYWYQQALGLGLQFLLWYDEGEERNRGNFPPRFSGRQFPNYSSELNVNALELEDSALYLCASSLRGAVGQETQYFGPGTRLLVL.

The V call is TRBV18, the J call TRBJ1-6, with D possibly being TRBD1 (6 bases). The germline V and J ends were trimmed by 3 bases and 10 bases, with 25 bases remaining between them. The CDR3 is 18 amino acids. The V gene's germline CDR1 is KGHSH and CDR2 LQKENI. The CDR3 loop is CASSPLQTSDSRRSPLHF. Written as DNA, the CDR3 is TGTGCCAGCTCACCGCTCCAAACCTCGGACAGTCGTAGGTCACCCCTCCACTTT.

The V and J genes are TRBV7-2 and TRBJ2-2; no firm D call. CDR1 is SGHTA and CDR2 is FQGNSA in the germline V gene. The CDR3 consists of 13 residues. Trimming cost V 4 bases and J 9 bases, with 12 bases left between them. Written as DNA, the CDR3 is TGTGCCAGCAGCTCAAAATCTTCCCGGGAGCTGTTTTTT. Translating it yields CASSSKSSRELFF.

The rearrangement joins TRBV5-5 to TRBJ2-3; 8 positions match TRBD2. V dropped 2 bases and J dropped 3; count of bases not matched to a gene: 11. The CDR3 totals 17 residues. Germline values: CDR1 SGHKS, CDR2 YYEKEE (reference sequence). The CDR3 nucleotides read TGTGCCAGCAGCTTCGGGGGGGGCGGTAGTTATACAGATACGCAGTATTTT. It specifies CASSFGGGGSYTDTQYF.